This T cell receptor beta chain was documented in a study of cytomegalovirus exposure and HLA in healthy donors. General study points: Association of a missense DCLRE1C variant with TCR beta V- and J-gene trimming was reported in a later analysis. Earlier analysis found most TCR beta V segments productive about 87% or about 30% of the time.

With regard to this clone: Its antigen is unknown.

It was with 60 Vbeta and 13 Jbeta primers that the PCR ran. Here immunoSEQ multiplex PCR was the method, and the copy in TCRdb shows in-frame clones only, minus some. The sample includes fewer than 200,000 clones, about 80% seen only once; the top ten take roughly 0.65%. This CDR3 has 15 residues. The V and J ends lost 1 base and 0 bases, in that order; junction bases with no gene match: 2. The V gene's germline CDR1 is GTSNPN and CDR2 SVGIG (reference sequence). Healthy bone marrow donors made up the donor group. The sample was PBMCs. The V call is TRBV30, the J call TRBJ1-5; 8 bases fit TRBD1. The sequence was obtained from a boy between 10 and 17 years old in good health and CMV-seronegative. CDR3 sequence (DNA): TGTGCCTGGAGTGGGACAGGGCATAGCAATCAGCCCCAGCATTTT. It translates to CAWSGTGHSNQPQHF.